The subject of this entry is one TCR beta chain. The antigen this receptor binds is unknown. The record has no base qualities; no much larger clone is one base away. These data belong to a study of shared clonotypes between healthy human individuals (dated by TCRdb to between 2020 and 2021). A note on the overall study: The cohort comprised a couple of women and three men aged 18 to 49 years. For each donor, three plates each were used for CD4 naive and CD4 memory, two plates were used for CD8 naive, and one plate was used for CD8 memory. The study deeply sequenced blood TCR repertoires of about 5 healthy adults to estimate repertoire size and the extent of clonotype sharing between individuals. Different laboratories and diverse techniques were used to prepare libraries and sequence TCR repertoires, to increase sequencing depth and limit assay-specific biases. Between about 0.8 and 9 billion PBMCs per donor were obtained by leukapheresis. The paper as a whole reports these results and caveats: Pairwise subsampling led to the expectation that sequencing depth would affect the degree of clonotype sharing among donors. The genetic and exposure-history diversity represented was limited by the small number of donors. Even with the large sequencing depth, rarefaction of the sorted-subset datasets indicated that sequencing was incomplete. When several donors were compared, the shared fraction of clonotypes was roughly 4.8% for naive CD4, around 3.5% for naive CD8, roughly 2.3% for memory CD4, and less than 0.5% for memory CD8. Larger estimated clonotype richness was generally found for naive subsets than for memory subsets. Compared with non-shared clonotypes, the clonotypes found in all four sorted-subset donors had higher generation probabilities. Sampling was restricted to blood, and TCR repertoires in tissue are likely to differ from TCR repertoires in blood.

Using the deep immunoSEQ assay, multiplex PCR amplified TCR CDR3 regions from genomic DNA. Genomic DNA extracted from each cell subset was distributed evenly over all wells of several immunoSEQ 96-well plates, and each plate served as one replicate. Each replicate PCR for sorted subsets received about 200 ng genomic DNA, equal to tens of thousands of T cell genomes. The purified libraries were quantified using a Qubit 3.0 fluorometer, sized with a Bioanalyzer 2100, and then quantified again using the KAPA Library Quantification kit. Every immunoSEQ 96-well plate was sequenced on a separate single-read 150-cycle Illumina NextSeq 550 flow cell. The study's processing was this. Because only junctional sequences without quality scores were contained in the immunoSEQ output, filtering matching that applied to full-length reads could not be performed. To assign V/J genes and CDR3, sequences were annotated against IMGT germline references using PyIR, a Python wrapper for IgBLAST v1.9. Any read was removed if the V/J assignment was weak (E-value above 1e-6), the CDR3 was missing, or the read contained stop codons, out-of-frame junctions, or ambiguous translated residues. V3J clonotypes were defined as sequences sharing an identical inferred V gene, J gene, and CDR3 amino acid sequence. Percentage overlap between repertoires was calculated by dividing the number of shared unique clonotypes by the size of the smaller repertoire. Three approaches were used to assess repertoire richness: RTK rarefaction, the Chao1 estimator, and Recon v2.1 estimates of unobserved clonotypes. OLGA was used to compute generation probabilities for all TCRbeta clonotypes that the gDNA method yielded from four donors. What TCRdb holds here is the immuneACCESS table cut down to in-frame rearrangements. Part of the clones is not present; checked against another copy, under half of the missing clones reflect an unresolved V gene, and the others are unexplained. V and J calls plus clone size are reproduced from that table; the DNA served to infer D and trimming. Within this sample are roughly 2.2 million clones, with roughly 93% of them counted one time only. The biggest ten clones account for about 0.39% of the sample.

Healthy HIV-negative adults with no recently reported acute infections or vaccinations were included as donors. Every donor was a Caucasian adult living in Nashville, Tennessee, USA. CD4+ T cells were enriched through magnetic negative selection, after which naive cells were positively selected on CD45RA and the remaining negative fraction served as the memory subset. After blood collection by leukapheresis, PBMCs were isolated using Ficoll-Histopaque density gradient centrifugation and then cryopreserved in the vapor phase of liquid nitrogen. Purity and quantity of every magnetically sorted T cell population were checked by analytical flow cytometry. Genomic DNA was isolated from every sorted fraction and measured by UV absorbance on a Nanodrop 2000c. Including the terminal cysteine and phenylalanine, the CDR3 comprises 14 residues. Solely the CDR3 DNA is kept, with 42 bases framed from the first base. V drops 4 bases and J drops 3 bases, leaving 13 bases in between. CDR1 and CDR2, looked up from the germline V gene (reference sequence), are SGHNT and YYREEE.

This clonotype originated in a man in his late teens or twenties in good health. Some clones in this sample may be carry-over from other donors' samples. The sequenced sample was naive CD4+ T cells from PBMCs. Explained via the paper, the cell subset or site label denotes: CD45RA+ positively selected. The chain is assembled from TRBV5-4 and TRBJ1-2; possibly the D gene is TRBD1, per 5 matching bases. The CDR3 amino acid sequence is: CASSRLGLYYGYTF. The nucleotide sequence is given as TGTGCCAGCAGCCGGCTGGGGCTATACTATGGCTACACCTTC. The full variable domain, with segments outside the CDR3 supplied by the reference TRBV5-4 and TRBJ1-2 proteins, appears as ETGVTQSPTHLIKTRGQQVTLRCSSQSGHNTVSWYQQALGQGPQFIFQYYREEENGRGNFPPRFSGLQFPNYSSELNVNALELDDSALYLCASSRLGLYYGYTFGSGTRLTVV.